A selection of T cell receptor beta chains follows, all from one sample in a study of T cell responses to AZD1222 COVID-19 vaccine. Measured with immunoSEQ multiplex PCR; TCRdb has only the in-frame clones, and not every one. The sample contains about 96,000 clones, roughly 87% of which appear only once. The source was peripheral blood, collected on day 0 of AZD1222 vaccination. The receptors come from an adult in good health. The conserved cysteine and the conserved F or W are not part of the CDR3 here.

j_call: TRBJ1-1
v_call: TRBV9
cdr3_aa: ASSAANSGTEAF

j_call: TRBJ2-7
v_call: TRBV14
cdr3_aa: ASSLGGTGAYEQY

j_call: TRBJ1-1
v_call: TRBV5-1
cdr3_aa: ASNEGANTEAF

j_call: TRBJ1-2
v_call: TRBV28
cdr3_aa: ASRSYNPAYGYT

j_call: TRBJ1-1
v_call: TRBV5-6
cdr3_aa: ASSRGNLGEAF

j_call: TRBJ1-2
v_call: TRBV2
cdr3_aa: ASSGRDRGRVGYT

j_call: TRBJ1-6
v_call: TRBV9
cdr3_aa: ASSRDRFVSYNSPLH

j_call: TRBJ2-1
v_call: TRBV7-6
cdr3_aa: ASSPLDRAYNEQF

j_call: TRBJ1-2
v_call: TRBV11-2
cdr3_aa: ASSLGPHGPGYGYT

j_call: TRBJ1-2
v_call: TRBV11-2
cdr3_aa: ASSPGHLTANYGYT

j_call: TRBJ1-1
v_call: TRBV12-5
cdr3_aa: ASGLTSGTDNTEAF

j_call: TRBJ2-3
v_call: TRBV5-1
cdr3_aa: ASSLGYGTGTDTQY

j_call: TRBJ2-1
v_call: TRBV6-6
cdr3_aa: ASSSSERNEQF

j_call: TRBJ2-3
v_call: TRBV6-5
cdr3_aa: ASTKLAGVTDTQY

j_call: TRBJ2-7
v_call: TRBV30
cdr3_aa: AWSVVDRRGYEQY

j_call: TRBJ2-7
v_call: TRBV3-1/TRBV3-2
cdr3_aa: ASSQDHGSGSYEQY

j_call: TRBJ2-7
v_call: TRBV5-1
cdr3_aa: ASSLEPDTYEQY

j_call: TRBJ1-5
v_call: TRBV4-1
cdr3_aa: ASSQDSLQPQH

j_call: TRBJ1-6
v_call: TRBV9
cdr3_aa: ASSVDSRNSPLH

j_call: TRBJ2-7
v_call: TRBV9
cdr3_aa: ASSVGQNYEQY

j_call: TRBJ1-6
v_call: TRBV9
cdr3_aa: ASSGGDRNSPLH

j_call: TRBJ2-7
v_call: TRBV7-2
cdr3_aa: ASSHGGGQLGYEQY

j_call: TRBJ1-1
v_call: TRBV18
cdr3_aa: ASSPTGDHTEAF

j_call: TRBJ2-4
v_call: TRBV28
cdr3_aa: AIRRGSQNIQY

j_call: TRBJ1-5
v_call: TRBV19
cdr3_aa: ASSIVTNQPQH

j_call: TRBJ1-5
v_call: TRBV30
cdr3_aa: AWSKGGSQPQH

j_call: TRBJ2-2
v_call: TRBV10-3
cdr3_aa: ATGKGNTGELF

j_call: TRBJ1-2
v_call: TRBV7-2
cdr3_aa: ASSLLRQGRSGYT

j_call: TRBJ1-1
v_call: TRBV19
cdr3_aa: ASMSRGRRAAEAF